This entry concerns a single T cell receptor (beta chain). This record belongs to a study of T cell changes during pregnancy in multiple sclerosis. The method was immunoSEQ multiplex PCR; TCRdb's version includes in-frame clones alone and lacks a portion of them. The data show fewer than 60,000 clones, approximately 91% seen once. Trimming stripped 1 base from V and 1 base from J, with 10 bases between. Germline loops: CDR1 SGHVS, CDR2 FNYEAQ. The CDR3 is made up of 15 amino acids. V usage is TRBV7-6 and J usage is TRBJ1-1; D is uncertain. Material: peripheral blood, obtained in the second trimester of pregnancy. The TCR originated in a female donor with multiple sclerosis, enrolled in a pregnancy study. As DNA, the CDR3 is TGTGCCAGCAGCTTAGTGGCAGGCACGAACACTGAAGCTTTCTTT. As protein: CASSLVAGTNTEAFF.